These 32 T cell receptor beta chains were all obtained from the same sample, sequenced in a study of T cells after yellow fever vaccination. Each CDR3 protein gets one entry after TCRdb re-called the 5' RACE reads with MiXCR. The data hold hundreds of thousands of distinct CDR3 sequences, with about 19% observed a single time. Sequences were derived from PBMCs, sampled 15 days after the yellow fever booster vaccination. The origin of the receptors is a man aged 25 to 45 who received the YFV17D yellow fever vaccine.

The chain links TRBV3-1 to TRBJ2-7; D is uncertain. This CDR3 is built from 12 residues. Per the germline V gene, CDR1 is LGHDT and CDR2 is YNNKEL (reference sequence). The germline V and J ends were trimmed by 2 bases and 5 bases, with 7 bases remaining between them. The CDR3 reads CASSQLRHEQYF. CDR3 nucleotide sequence: TGTGCCAGCAGCCAATTGAGACACGAGCAGTACTTC.

This clonotype was picked up a small number of times. This chain connects TRBV6-5 to TRBJ2-3, with D perhaps TRBD1 (6 bases). The CDR3 is 17 amino acids. Germline assignment: CDR1 MNHEY and CDR2 SVGAGI. V dropped 5 bases and J dropped 0 bases, with 18 bases sitting between them. CDR3 DNA sequence: TGTGCCAGCAGTCACTTTTTGGGGGCTACTAGCACAGATACGCAGTATTTT. Amino acids: CASSHFLGATSTDTQYF.

This chain links TRBV7-2 with TRBJ2-1, with 7 bases fitting TRBD2. There are 16 residues in the CDR3. After removal of 5 bases from V and 1 base from J, the junction contained 8 bases not matched to a gene. CDR1 and CDR2 (germline): SGHTA, FQGNSA. The CDR3 DNA follows: TGTGCCAGCAGCAAATGGACTAGTAGATCCTACAATGAGCAGTTCTTC. Its protein is CASSKWTSRSYNEQFF.

There are a few counts of this clonotype. The V and J genes are TRBV11-2 and TRBJ2-2, with 8 bases identical to TRBD2. The junction had 5 bases not matched to a gene; V was cut back by 8 bases and J by 0 bases. Germline assignment: CDR1 SGHAT and CDR2 FQNNGV. The CDR3 runs to 15 residues. Here the CDR3 DNA reads TGTGCCAGCGCTCGGGGGGGTACGAACACCGGGGAGCTGTTTTTT. Translated: CASARGGTNTGELFF.

This clonotype was picked up a small number of times. This chain uses TRBV19 with TRBJ1-1, with 7 positions matching TRBD1. The junction had 11 bases not matched to a gene; V was cut back by 6 bases and J by 7 bases. The CDR3 sequence is 14 residues long. The germline gives CDR1 LNHDA, CDR2 SQIVND (reference sequence). CDR3: CASSSPGQTVEAFF. CDR3 nucleotide sequence: TGTGCCAGTAGCTCTCCGGGACAGACTGTTGAAGCTTTCTTT.

This clonotype has a handful of counts. The chain combines TRBV12-3 or TRBV12-4 with TRBJ2-1; 11 positions match TRBD2. J lost 9 bases, V lost 6 bases, and 13 bases had no gene match. This CDR3 contains 16 residues. DNA for the CDR3: TGTGCCAGCAGCCAGCTTAGCGGGAGGGCCGGTGGTGAGCAGTTCTTC. Protein sequence: CASSQLSGRAGGEQFF.

V and J are TRBV6-5 and TRBJ2-1, with TRBD1 matching over 9 bases. The CDR3 loop spans 17 amino acids. From germline, CDR1 is MNHEY and CDR2 SVGAGI. With 0 bases clipped from V and 10 bases from J, the junction kept 13 bases outside the gene matches. CDR3 residues: CASSYSQVGTGKKEQFF. CDR3 DNA sequence: TGTGCCAGCAGTTACTCCCAAGTCGGGACAGGGAAGAAAGAGCAGTTCTTC.

This clonotype occurred a few times. The rearrangement links TRBV28 to TRBJ2-3; D perhaps matches TRBD1 (6 bases). Between the trimmed V and J ends, which lost 6 bases and 7 bases, there was a span of 11 bases. CDR1 and CDR2 from the germline V gene are MDHEN and SYDVKM. The CDR3 totals 12 residues. CDR3 protein: CASSWGQNTQYF. DNA for the CDR3: TGTGCCAGCAGCTGGGGGCAGAATACGCAGTATTTT.

The chain has TRBV20-1 and TRBJ2-1; D gene ambiguous. Germline V gives CDR1 DFQATT, CDR2 SNEGSKA (reference sequence). CDR3 size: 12 residues. Between the trimmed V and J ends, which lost 5 bases and 3 bases, there was a span of 8 bases. The CDR3 nucleotides read TGCAGTGCTCATTCCGACTACAATGAGCAGTTCTTC. Its translation: CSAHSDYNEQFF.

This rearrangement joins TRBV30 to TRBJ2-2; unclear D gene. The CDR3 loop spans 12 amino acids. Germline CDR1 is GTSNPN and CDR2 is SVGIG (reference sequence). V lost 7 bases, J lost 0 bases, and 6 bases lay in between. The CDR3 sequence is CASDPNTGELFF. The CDR3 DNA sequence: TGTGCCTCGGACCCGAACACCGGGGAGCTGTTTTTT. The variable domain in full, with the rest retrieved from reference TRBV30 and TRBJ2-2, is SQTIHQWPATLVQPVGSPLSLECTVEGTSNPNLYWYRQAAGRGLQLLFYSVGIGQISSEVPQNLSASRPQDRQFILSSKKLLLSDSGFYLCASDPNTGELFFGEGSRLTVL.

The CDR3 protein is CSVEDSGTGQGYLTQYF. The CDR3 DNA reads as TGCAGCGTTGAAGATTCGGGGACAGGCCAGGGGTATCTTACGCAGTATTTT. The chain is built from TRBV29-1 and TRBJ2-3, with 8 bases matching TRBD1. The V gene end was trimmed by 0 bases and the J gene end by 8 bases; junction bases not matched to a gene: 16. From germline, CDR1 is SQVTM and CDR2 ANQGSEA. This CDR3 comprises 17 residues.

This clonotype was counted only a few times. J is TRBJ2-3 and V is TRBV9; 7 bases fit TRBD1. Germline V gene data show CDR1 as SGDLS and CDR2 as YYNGEE. The CDR3 covers 15 residues. V was clipped by 4 bases and J by 2 bases; unmatched bases: 7. The CDR3 here is CASSRDSYYTDTQYF. The CDR3, as DNA: TGTGCCAGCAGCCGGGACAGTTATTACACAGATACGCAGTATTTT.

This clonotype came up a few times. The chain carries TRBV20-1 and TRBJ2-1; D is unresolved. Germline V gene sequence: CDR1 DFQATT, CDR2 SNEGSKA (reference sequence). The CDR3 runs to 12 residues. V was cut by 1 base and J by 5 bases, with 6 bases left in between. This chain's CDR3 is CSARGEHNEQFF. Here the CDR3 DNA reads TGCAGTGCTAGAGGCGAGCACAATGAGCAGTTCTTC.

V is TRBV20-1 and J is TRBJ2-2; no clear D. This CDR3 region has 14 residues. Germline V lookup: CDR1 DFQATT, CDR2 SNEGSKA (reference sequence). Trimming removed 0 bases from V and 4 bases from J, with 9 bases in between. DNA of the CDR3: TGCAGTGCTAGAGATGGTGGCAGCACCGGGGAGCTGTTTTTT. Its translation: CSARDGGSTGELFF.

This chain joins TRBV7-8 and TRBJ2-7; D possibly corresponds to TRBD2 (5 bases). Germline CDR1 is SGHVS and CDR2 is FQNEAQ. The CDR3 has 14 residues. Trimming left V 11 bases short and J 0 bases short, with 17 bases between. CDR3 in amino acids: CASRSGFSSYEQYF. Here the CDR3 DNA reads TGTGCCTCTAGATCGGGGTTTTCCTCCTACGAGCAGTACTTC.

The chain recombines TRBV15 with TRBJ2-3; TRBD1 agrees at 7 bases. The CDR3 consists of 18 residues. Trimming removed 0 bases from V and 4 bases from J; junction bases left unmatched: 13. Germline assignment: CDR1 LNHNV and CDR2 YYDKDF (reference sequence). The CDR3, as DNA: TGTGCCACCAGCAGAGATCGGGTGCCGGGACAGACTCCAGATACGCAGTATTTT. Encoded protein: CATSRDRVPGQTPDTQYF.

The V call is TRBV12-3 or TRBV12-4, the J call TRBJ2-1; the match to TRBD2 covers 10 bases. The CDR3 spans 16 residues. The ends lost 5 bases at V and 2 bases at J; junction bases unmatched: 6. CDR3: CASSLSTSGTYNEQFF. The CDR3 region has the DNA TGTGCCAGCAGTCTCTCAACTAGCGGGACCTACAATGAGCAGTTCTTC.

The CDR3 bases are TGTGCCAGCAGCCAAGAGCCGGGAGTCGGCAATGAGCAGTTCTTC. Protein product: CASSQEPGVGNEQFF. The V and J genes are TRBV3-1 and TRBJ2-1; D may be TRBD2 (6 bases). Germline V lookup: CDR1 LGHDT, CDR2 YNNKEL (reference sequence). Trimming pared 0 bases from V and 6 bases from J, leaving 12 bases between. This CDR3 comprises 15 residues.

This clonotype was observed at least ten times. The V call is TRBV7-8, the J call TRBJ2-1; TRBD1 matches 9 bases. There are 14 residues in the CDR3. The V and J ends lost 5 bases and 7 bases, in that order; junction bases with no gene match: 6. Germline loops: CDR1 SGHVS, CDR2 FQNEAQ. In nucleotides, the CDR3 is TGTGCCAGCAGCCCCGGGACAGGGCTTAATGAGCAGTTCTTC. Amino acids: CASSPGTGLNEQFF. The full variable domain, its missing parts supplied by reference TRBV7-8 and TRBJ2-1, is GAGVSQSPRYKVAKRGQDVALRCDPISGHVSLFWYQQALGQGPEFLTYFQNEAQLDKSGLPSDRFFAERPEGSVSTLKIQRTQQEDSAVYLCASSPGTGLNEQFFGPGTRLTVL.

The V and J genes are TRBV6-1 and TRBJ2-7; 8 bases line up with TRBD1. V lost 1 base, J lost 4 bases, and 9 bases stayed unmatched. The CDR3 consists of 16 residues. Germline V gene sequence: CDR1 MNHNS, CDR2 SASEGT. The CDR3 region has the DNA TGTGCCAGCAGTGAAGTCCGTAGGACAGGGAAATACGAGCAGTACTTC. Protein sequence: CASSEVRRTGKYEQYF.

The V gene is TRBV11-2, the J gene TRBJ2-3; 7 bases fit TRBD2. CDR3 length: 16 amino acids. Germline V CDR1 and CDR2: SGHAT, FQNNGV. Germline trimming cut 6 bases from V and 1 base from J; bases unmatched to any gene: 10. The CDR3 region is CASRGWGRGGTDTQYF. The CDR3 DNA sequence: TGTGCCAGCAGGGGATGGGGACGGGGGGGCACAGATACGCAGTATTTT.

This sequence joins TRBV5-1 and TRBJ2-1; the D is unclear. The V and J ends lost 0 bases and 0 bases respectively, with 7 bases between them. Per the germline V gene, CDR1 is SGHRS and CDR2 is YFSETQ. The CDR3 has 15 residues. CDR3 region: CASSLELVSYNEQFF. The CDR3 bases are TGCGCCAGCAGCTTGGAGTTAGTCTCCTACAATGAGCAGTTCTTC.

V usage is TRBV15 and J usage is TRBJ1-2; 9 positions match TRBD1. V shed 4 bases and J 4 bases; nucleotides not matched to a gene: 7. This CDR3 contains 15 residues. The V gene's germline CDR1 is LNHNV and CDR2 YYDKDF (reference sequence). CDR3 loop: CATSKRTGDGYGYTF. DNA of the CDR3: TGTGCCACCAGCAAAAGGACAGGGGACGGCTATGGCTACACCTTC.

The chain carries TRBV5-1 and TRBJ2-5; 11 bases match TRBD1. Per the germline V gene, CDR1 is SGHRS and CDR2 is YFSETQ. Unmatched junction bases numbered 6, after V lost 2 bases and J lost 6 bases. The CDR3 covers 15 residues. The CDR3 DNA is TGCGCCAGCAGCTTCGGACAGGGGGCGGAGAAGACCCAGTACTTC. This codes for CASSFGQGAEKTQYF.

The chain links TRBV7-6 to TRBJ2-3, with TRBD2 matching 11 bases. CDR3 length equals 17 residues. V was pared by 2 bases and J by 1 base, with 5 bases of the junction left unmatched. The germline CDR1 and CDR2 sequences are SGHVS and FNYEAQ. The CDR3 bases are TGTGCCAGCAGCTTACTAGCGGGAGGCTCTCGCACAGATACGCAGTATTTT. Translated: CASSLLAGGSRTDTQYF.

The chain combines TRBV12-3 or TRBV12-4 with TRBJ2-3, with 13 positions matching TRBD2. Losses at the gene ends were 6 bases for V and 4 bases for J; bases not matched to a gene: 4. The CDR3 sequence is 15 residues long. As DNA, the CDR3 is TGTGCCAGCAGAGGACTAGCGGGAGTGTCAGATACGCAGTATTTT. This gives the protein CASRGLAGVSDTQYF.

This clonotype was counted a few times. The chain links TRBV20-1 to TRBJ2-4; D call uncertain. Germline V CDR1 and CDR2: DFQATT, SNEGSKA (reference sequence). The CDR3 loop spans 14 amino acids. The ends were cut back, 0 bases at V and 1 base at J, with 7 bases in the middle. The CDR3 bases are TGCAGTGCTAGAGAGAGAAAGGCCAAAAACATTCAGTACTTC. The encoded protein is CSARERKAKNIQYF.

This clonotype appeared a few times. The chain is built from TRBV20-1 and TRBJ2-7, with 7 nucleotides matching TRBD2. The J segment lost 3 bases and the V segment lost 1 base, leaving 9 bases of the junction unmatched. CDR1 DFQATT and CDR2 SNEGSKA come from the germline V gene (reference sequence). The CDR3 extends over 15 amino acids. The CDR3 reads CSARGVGLAVYEQYF. For the CDR3, the DNA is TGCAGTGCTAGAGGAGTTGGTCTAGCGGTCTACGAGCAGTACTTC.

This clonotype turned up a few times. This sequence joins TRBV5-5 and TRBJ2-2; no reliable D call. Trimming stripped 0 bases from V and 6 bases from J, with 12 bases between. This CDR3 is 15 amino acids long. Germline-derived CDR1 and CDR2 are SGHKS and YYEKEE (reference sequence). For the CDR3, the DNA is TGTGCCAGCAGCTTGGGTTTACTGCGCCCCGGGGAGCTGTTTTTT. Translated: CASSLGLLRPGELFF.

The sample holds a few counts of this clonotype. This chain uses TRBV27 with TRBJ2-5; TRBD2 matches 7 bases. From germline, CDR1 is MNHEY and CDR2 SMNVEV (reference sequence). V shed 6 bases and J 5 bases; nucleotides not matched to a gene: 9. The CDR3 has 14 residues. The CDR3 nucleotides are TGTGCCAGCAGCCTCACGCACGGGGGGGAGACCCAGTACTTC. Encoded protein: CASSLTHGGETQYF.

This chain links TRBV20-1 with TRBJ2-7, with no clear D. The CDR3 loop spans 12 amino acids. Germline CDR1 reads DFQATT; CDR2 reads SNEGSKA (reference sequence). CDR3 loop: CSVSRSSYEQYF. The CDR3 nucleotides are TGCAGCGTGAGCAGAAGCTCCTACGAGCAGTACTTC.

This clonotype has only a few counts. The chain is built from TRBV20-1 and TRBJ2-3; D ambiguous. Per the germline V gene, CDR1 is DFQATT and CDR2 is SNEGSKA (reference sequence). The CDR3 runs to 13 residues. V was shortened by 1 base and J by 6 bases, with 11 bases between the two germline ends. In DNA form, the CDR3 reads TGCAGTGCTAGAGTGGGCGGAGCGGATACGCAGTATTTT. It codes for CSARVGGADTQYF.